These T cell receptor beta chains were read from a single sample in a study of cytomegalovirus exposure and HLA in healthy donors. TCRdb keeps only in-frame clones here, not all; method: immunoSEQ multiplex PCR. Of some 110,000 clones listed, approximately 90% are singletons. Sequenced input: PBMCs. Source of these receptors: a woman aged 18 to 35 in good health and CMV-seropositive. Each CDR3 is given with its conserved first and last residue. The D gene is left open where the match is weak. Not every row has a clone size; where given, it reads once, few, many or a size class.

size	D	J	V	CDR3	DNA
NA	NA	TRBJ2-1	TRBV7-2	CASSVTGWTYNEQFF	TGTGCCAGCAGCGTTACAGGGTGGACCTACAATGAGCAGTTCTTC
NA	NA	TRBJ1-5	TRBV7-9	CASSGGGHQPQHF	TGTGCCAGCAGCGGCGGGGGGCACCAGCCCCAGCATTTT
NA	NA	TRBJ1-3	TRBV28	CASLTDSGNTIYF	TGTGCCAGTTTGACAGACTCTGGAAACACCATATATTTT
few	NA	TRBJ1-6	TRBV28	CASSGSPRGSPLHF	TGTGCCAGCAGTGGAAGCCCGCGGGGTTCACCCCTCCACTTT
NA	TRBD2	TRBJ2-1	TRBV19	CASSIGLAGDPNEQFF	TGTGCCAGTAGTATAGGGCTAGCGGGGGACCCCAATGAGCAGTTCTTC
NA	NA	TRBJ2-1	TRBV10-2	CASSITSGAGDEQFF	TGCGCCAGCAGTATTACGTCAGGGGCGGGAGATGAGCAGTTCTTC
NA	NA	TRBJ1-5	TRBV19	CATGSSRGLQGNQPQHF	TGTGCCACCGGGTCCTCTAGGGGGTTACAGGGCAATCAGCCCCAGCATTTT
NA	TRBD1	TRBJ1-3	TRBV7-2	CASSPGGAPGNTIYF	TGTGCCAGCAGCCCAGGGGGCGCCCCTGGAAACACCATATATTTT
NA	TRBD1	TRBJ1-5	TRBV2	CASSRTGNNQPQHF	TGTGCCAGCAGTAGGACAGGGAACAATCAGCCCCAGCATTTT
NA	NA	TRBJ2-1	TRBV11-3	CASSLGSRGGQFF	TGTGCCAGCAGCTTAGGCAGCCGAGGTGGGCAGTTCTTC
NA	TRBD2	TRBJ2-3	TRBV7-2	CASSSTGGRGYTDTQYF	TGTGCCAGCAGCTCAACGGGGGGACGGGGGTACACAGATACGCAGTATTTT
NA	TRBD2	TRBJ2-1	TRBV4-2	CASRQTSGNLRGDEQFF	TGTGCCAGCAGACAGACTAGCGGGAATTTACGGGGCGATGAGCAGTTCTTC
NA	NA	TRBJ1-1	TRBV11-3	CASSLGGRQFDEAFF	TGTGCCAGCAGCTTAGGGGGTCGACAGTTCGATGAAGCTTTCTTT
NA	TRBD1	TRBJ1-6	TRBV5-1	CASSFGQGASSSPLHF	TGCGCCAGCAGCTTCGGACAGGGGGCTAGTAGTTCACCCCTCCACTTT
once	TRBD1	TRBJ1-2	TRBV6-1	CASRTKQGAGYGYTF	TGTGCCAGCAGGACCAAACAGGGGGCTGGCTATGGCTACACCTTC
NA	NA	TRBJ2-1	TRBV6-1	CALQGVYNEQFF	TGTGCCCTACAGGGTGTATACAATGAGCAGTTCTTC
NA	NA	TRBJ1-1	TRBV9	CASSVGALSNTEAFF	TGTGCCAGCAGCGTAGGGGCGTTATCGAACACTGAAGCTTTCTTT
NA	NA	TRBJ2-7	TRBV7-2	CASSPDRSTYEQYF	TGTGCCAGCAGCCCCGACAGGTCGACCTACGAGCAGTACTTC
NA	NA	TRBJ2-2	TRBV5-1	CASSLAPGLAGELFF	TGCGCCAGCAGCTTGGCCCCCGGACTGGCCGGGGAGCTGTTTTTT
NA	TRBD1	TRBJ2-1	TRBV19	CASRLGTGAGEQFF	TGTGCCAGTAGGTTGGGGACAGGGGCGGGTGAGCAGTTCTTC
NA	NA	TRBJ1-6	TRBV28	CASSSQQASSYNSPLHF	TGTGCCAGCAGCTCACAACAGGCGAGCTCCTATAATTCACCCCTCCACTTT
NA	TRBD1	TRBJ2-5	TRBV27	CASSPTGVWETQYF	TGTGCCAGCAGTCCTACAGGGGTTTGGGAGACCCAGTACTTC
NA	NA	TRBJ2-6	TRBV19	CASRGHGANVLTF	TGTGCCAGTAGGGGCCATGGGGCCAACGTCCTGACTTTC
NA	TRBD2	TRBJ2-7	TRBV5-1	CASSLAPGGPGEQYF	TGCGCCAGCAGCTTGGCCCCGGGGGGACCGGGGGAGCAGTACTTC
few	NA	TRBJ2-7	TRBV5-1	CASSLTRTYEQYF	TGCGCCAGCAGCTTGACCAGGACCTACGAGCAGTACTTC
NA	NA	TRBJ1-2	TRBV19	CASSIPTENYGYTF	TGTGCCAGTAGTATCCCTACAGAGAACTATGGCTACACCTTC
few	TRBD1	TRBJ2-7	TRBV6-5	CASSYSTGGFYEQYF	TGTGCCAGCAGTTACTCGACAGGGGGCTTTTACGAGCAGTACTTC
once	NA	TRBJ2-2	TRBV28	CASSSNREVFF	TGTGCCAGCAGTTCGAATAGGGAGGTGTTTTTT
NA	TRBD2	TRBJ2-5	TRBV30	CAWSAGTSGSTQYF	TGTGCCTGGAGTGCCGGGACTAGCGGGAGCACCCAGTACTTC
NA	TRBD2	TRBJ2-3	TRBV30	CAWSGLAGATDTQYF	TGTGCCTGGAGTGGACTAGCGGGAGCCACAGATACGCAGTATTTT
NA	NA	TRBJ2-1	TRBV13	CASSSPWGLEQFF	TGTGCCAGCAGCTCCCCGTGGGGACTTGAGCAGTTCTTC
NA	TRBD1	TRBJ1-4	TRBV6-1	CASSELGTGREKLFF	TGTGCCAGCAGTGAATTGGGGACAGGGCGTGAAAAACTGTTTTTT
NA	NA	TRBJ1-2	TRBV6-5	CASSYGPRDGIYGYTF	TGTGCCAGCAGCTACGGGCCGCGGGACGGGATCTATGGCTACACCTTC
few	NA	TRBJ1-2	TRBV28	CASSLPGRGYTF	TGTGCCAGCAGTTTACCGGGGAGAGGCTACACCTTC
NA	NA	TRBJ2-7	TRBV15	CATSRGGSTAGIGYEQYF	TGTGCCACCAGCAGGGGAGGTAGCACGGCCGGGATAGGCTACGAGCAGTACTTC
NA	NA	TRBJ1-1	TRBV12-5	CASGLARDTEAFF	TGTGCTAGTGGTTTGGCGAGGGACACTGAAGCTTTCTTT
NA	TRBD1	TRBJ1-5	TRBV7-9	CASSSGTGENQPQHF	TGTGCCAGCAGCTCCGGGACAGGAGAGAATCAGCCCCAGCATTTT
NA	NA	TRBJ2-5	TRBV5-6	CASSFSSSRETQYF	TGTGCCAGCAGCTTCAGTTCTTCACGAGAGACCCAGTACTTC
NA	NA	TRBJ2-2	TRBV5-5	CASSRLRTANTGELFF	TGTGCCAGCAGCCGCCTTAGAACAGCGAACACCGGGGAGCTGTTTTTT
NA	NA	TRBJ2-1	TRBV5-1	CASSTLTYNEQFF	TGCGCCAGCAGCACTTTGACCTACAATGAGCAGTTCTTC
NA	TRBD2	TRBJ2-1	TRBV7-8	CASSSGLAGEQFF	TGTGCCAGCAGCTCTGGACTAGCGGGTGAGCAGTTCTTC
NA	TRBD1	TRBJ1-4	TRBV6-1	CASRQGIEKLFF	TGTGCCAGCCGACAGGGTATAGAAAAACTGTTTTTT
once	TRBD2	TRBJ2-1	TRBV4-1	CASSQDGTKYNEQFF	TGCGCCAGCAGCCAAGATGGGACTAAGTACAATGAGCAGTTCTTC
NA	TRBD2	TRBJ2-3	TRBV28	CASSSSLGLAVTDTQYF	TGTGCCAGCAGCTCGAGCCTCGGGCTAGCGGTCACAGATACGCAGTATTTT
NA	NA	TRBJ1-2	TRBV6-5	CASSLTQGQGYGYTF	TGTGCCAGCAGTCTTACTCAGGGGCAAGGCTATGGCTACACCTTC
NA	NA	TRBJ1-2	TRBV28	CAAWAPNYGYTF	TGTGCCGCATGGGCCCCTAACTATGGCTACACCTTC
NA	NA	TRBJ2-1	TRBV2	CASKGLVSAREQFF	TGTGCCAGCAAAGGTCTAGTTAGTGCACGTGAGCAGTTCTTC
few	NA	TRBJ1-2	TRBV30	CAWSQAGSGYTF	TGTGCCTGGTCCCAAGCGGGGAGCGGCTACACCTTC
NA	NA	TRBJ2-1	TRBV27	CASSYEGSYNEQFF	TGTGCCAGCAGTTATGAGGGTTCCTACAATGAGCAGTTCTTC
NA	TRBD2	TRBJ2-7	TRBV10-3	CAISATWTSGTLEQYF	TGTGCCATCAGTGCGACCTGGACTAGCGGGACTCTCGAGCAGTACTTC
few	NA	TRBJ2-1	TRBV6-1	CASIHSYNEQFF	TGTGCCAGCATCCACTCCTACAATGAGCAGTTCTTC
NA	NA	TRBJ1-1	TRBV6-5	CASKKGGGVLTEAFF	TGTGCCAGCAAAAAGGGGGGGGGCGTATTGACTGAAGCTTTCTTT
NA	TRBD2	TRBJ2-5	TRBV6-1	CASRESSGRARETQYF	TGTGCCAGCAGGGAATCTAGCGGGAGGGCCAGGGAGACCCAGTACTTC
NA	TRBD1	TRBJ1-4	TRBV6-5	CASSSQGGREKLFF	TGTGCCAGCAGTTCCCAGGGGGGTCGGGAAAAACTGTTTTTT
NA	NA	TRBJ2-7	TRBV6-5	CASSYGQLGYEQYF	TGTGCCAGCAGTTACGGACAGTTGGGCTACGAGCAGTACTTC
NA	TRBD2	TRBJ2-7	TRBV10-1	CASSDGRADEQYF	TGCGCCAGCAGTGACGGGAGGGCGGACGAGCAGTACTTC
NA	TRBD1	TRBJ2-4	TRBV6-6	CASSSPPGQGNIQYF	TGTGCCAGCAGTTCTCCCCCGGGACAGGGAAACATTCAGTACTTC
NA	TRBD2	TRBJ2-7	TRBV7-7	CASSLAGLTPDEQYF	TGTGCTAGCAGCTTAGCGGGACTGACTCCGGACGAGCAGTACTTC
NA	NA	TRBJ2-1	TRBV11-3	CASSLTGTFNEQFF	TGTGCCAGCAGCCTAACCGGGACTTTCAATGAGCAGTTCTTC